Below, one T cell receptor (beta chain) is given with its context. The sample comes from a study of blood T cell repertoires in COVID-19. The overall study: PBMCs, B-cell-depleted T cells, or T cells were the source of the cDNA or gDNA that made up the material.

Some clones are missing from TCRdb's copy, which holds only in-frame ones; the method was immunoSEQ multiplex PCR. The sample contains about 70,000 clones, 85% of which appear only once. The CDR3 spans 15 residues. Germline V lookup: CDR1 SGHRS, CDR2 YFSETQ. V lost 0 bases and J lost 4; bases outside the gene matches: 4. This TCR was sampled from a man older than 75 with acute or convalescent COVID-19. J is TRBJ2-7 and V is TRBV5-1; 10 bases are shared with TRBD2. Material for sequencing was peripheral blood. The CDR3 coding sequence is TGCGCCAGCAGCTTGGAAGCGGGAGGGCCTTACGAGCAGTACTTC. Its translation is CASSLEAGGPYEQYF.